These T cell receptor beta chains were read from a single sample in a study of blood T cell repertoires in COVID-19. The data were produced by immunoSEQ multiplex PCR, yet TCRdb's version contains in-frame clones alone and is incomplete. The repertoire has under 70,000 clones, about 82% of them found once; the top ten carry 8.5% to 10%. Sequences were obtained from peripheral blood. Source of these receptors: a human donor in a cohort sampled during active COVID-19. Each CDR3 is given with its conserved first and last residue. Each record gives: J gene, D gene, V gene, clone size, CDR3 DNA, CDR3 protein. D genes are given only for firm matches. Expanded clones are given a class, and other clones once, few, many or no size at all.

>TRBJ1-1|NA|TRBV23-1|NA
TGCGCCAGCAGTCAATCGGCCCAGGGAGGTGAAGCTTTCTTT
CASSQSAQGGEAFF
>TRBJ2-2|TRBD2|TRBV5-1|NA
TGCGCCAGCAGCTTGGGACTAGCGGGAGGGCCACACACCGGGGAGCTGTTTTTT
CASSLGLAGGPHTGELFF
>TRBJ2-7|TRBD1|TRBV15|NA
TGTGCCACCAGCTTCGACAGGGGGCCCTACGAGCAGTACTTC
CATSFDRGPYEQYF
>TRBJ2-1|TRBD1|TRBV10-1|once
TGCGCCAGCAGTGAGCCCGGGACAGGATCCTACAATGAGCAGTTCTTC
CASSEPGTGSYNEQFF
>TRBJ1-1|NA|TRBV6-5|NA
TGTGCCAGCAGTTACTCCGGGACTGCGGGGGACACTGAAGCTTTCTTT
CASSYSGTAGDTEAFF
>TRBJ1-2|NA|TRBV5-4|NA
TGTGCCAGCAGCCCCTCGGCGGGGGCCGGGTATGGCTACACCTTC
CASSPSAGAGYGYTF
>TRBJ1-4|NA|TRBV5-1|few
TGCGCCAGCAGCCTACAGTTACCAGGGGATGAAAAACTGTTTTTT
CASSLQLPGDEKLFF
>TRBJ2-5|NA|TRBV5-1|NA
TGCGCCAGCAGCTTGGACTCTATTCGGGAGACCCAGTACTTC
CASSLDSIRETQYF
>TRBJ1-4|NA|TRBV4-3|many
TGCGCCAGCAGCCAAGATCCCCCCCACGAGGTGAACGAAAAACTGTTTTTT
CASSQDPPHEVNEKLFF
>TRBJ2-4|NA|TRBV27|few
TGTGCCAGCAGCCACCCCTCGGGGGTGGGAGCCAAAAACATTCAGTACTTC
CASSHPSGVGAKNIQYF
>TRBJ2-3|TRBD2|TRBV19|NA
TGTGCCAGTAGTCCTGGGACTAGCGGGAGTTTCACAGATACGCAGTATTTT
CASSPGTSGSFTDTQYF
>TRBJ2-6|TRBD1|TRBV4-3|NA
TGCGCCAGCAGCCCAGGGGGCGCTGGGGCCAACGTCCTGACTTTC
CASSPGGAGANVLTF
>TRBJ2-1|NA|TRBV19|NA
TGTGCCAGTAGTACTATTACCGGACAGTCGAATGAGCAGTTCTTC
CASSTITGQSNEQFF
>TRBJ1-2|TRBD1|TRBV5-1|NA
TGCGCCAGCAGCCAACCGACAGGGGGCGCGAATGGCTACACCTTC
CASSQPTGGANGYTF
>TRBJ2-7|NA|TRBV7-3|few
TGTGCCAGCAGCCCCTCGGCGGGCAGCTACGAGCAGTACTTC
CASSPSAGSYEQYF
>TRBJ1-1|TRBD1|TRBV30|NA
TGTGCCAAAAGGACAGGGGGGAACACTGAAGCTTTCTTT
CAKRTGGNTEAFF
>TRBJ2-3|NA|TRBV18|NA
TGTGCCAGCTCACCAGAGGCGGCTAGCGTAGGCACAGATACGCAGTATTTT
CASSPEAASVGTDTQYF
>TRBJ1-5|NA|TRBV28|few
TGTGCCAGCAGTTTATATTCCCAGTCGCCGCATTTT
CASSLYSQSPHF
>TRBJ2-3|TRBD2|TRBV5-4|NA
TGTGCCAGCAGGCAAACTAGCGGGAGAAGAACAGATACGCAGTATTTT
CASRQTSGRRTDTQYF
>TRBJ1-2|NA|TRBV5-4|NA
TGTGCCAGCAGCTTGGGGGGGGTCGGCTACACCTTC
CASSLGGVGYTF
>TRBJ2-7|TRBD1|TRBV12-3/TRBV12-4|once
TGTGCCAGCAGTTTGGACAGGGGCGAGCAGTACTTC
CASSLDRGEQYF
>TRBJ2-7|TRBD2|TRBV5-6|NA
TGTGCCAGCAGCTACTCCGGGACTAGCGGCTACGAGCAGTACTTC
CASSYSGTSGYEQYF